A single T cell receptor beta chain is shown here with its context. Researchers collected ten milliliters of peripheral blood from every single donor. V trimming: 4 bases; J trimming: 5 bases; junction bases outside the gene matches: 4. In germline, CDR1 is SGDLS, CDR2 YYNGEE. This CDR3 is built from 15 residues. A sample-barcoded 5' primer and a J-beta primer mix were used in a second PCR of roughly 7 to 11 cycles. All cDNA molecules were each tagged by a template-switch adaptor with 12 random nucleotides. TCRdb re-analysed the 5' RACE reads in MiXCR, keeping a single row per CDR3 protein. The repertoire includes about 800,000 distinct CDR3 sequences, more than 35% of them detected once, and less than 20% sits in the top ten. These data belong to a study of blood T cells in healthy people across ages.

The rearrangement joins TRBV9 to TRBJ2-7, with TRBD2 matching over 15 bases. This clonotype was obtained from an elderly man in good health. Sequenced sample: blood. Here the CDR3 reads CASSMGLAGGNEQYF. CDR3 coding DNA: TGTGCCAGCAGCATGGGACTAGCGGGAGGAAACGAGCAGTACTTC.